The 29 T cell receptor beta chains given below trace back to one sample, sequenced in a study of technical replicates of blood from a few donors (dated by TCRdb to about 2017). The library was generated by the immunoSEQ multiplex PCR assay. The source is immuneACCESS, and TCRdb retained only in-frame sequences with V and J called. Part of the clones is not carried over; for the studies checked, unresolved V genes explain less than half of this, and the remainder is unexplained. The sample table holds just under 100,000 clones, of which about 95% were seen once. Of the sample, roughly 0.21% is held by the ten largest clones. Sequenced material: T cells isolated from PBMCs. These receptors all stem from a human donor in good health.

The genes are TRBV9 and TRBJ2-1; 8 nucleotides agree with TRBD1. This CDR3 is built from 16 residues. J lost 3 bases, V lost 3 bases, and 8 bases had no gene match. The germline V gene encodes CDR1 SGDLS and CDR2 YYNGEE. CDR3 coding DNA: TGTGCCAGCAGCGAAAGAGCAGGGGGCGTCTACAATGAGCAGTTCTTC. As protein: CASSERAGGVYNEQFF.

The chain carries TRBV11-2 and TRBJ2-1; 10 bases are a match to TRBD2. This CDR3 is built from 19 residues. The germline V gene encodes CDR1 SGHAT and CDR2 FQNNGV. The J segment lost 2 bases and the V segment lost 1 base, leaving 11 bases of the junction unmatched. DNA of the CDR3: TGTGCCAGCAGCTTAGCGAGAGCGGGGGGGCTCAGCGCCTACAATGAGCAGTTCTTC. Its protein product is CASSLARAGGLSAYNEQFF.

The rearrangement uses TRBV5-1 and TRBJ2-5; 10 bases match TRBD1. This CDR3 spans 14 amino acids. V was pared by 3 bases and J by 5 bases, with 4 bases of the junction left unmatched. Germline CDR1 reads SGHRS; CDR2 reads YFSETQ. In DNA form, the CDR3 reads TGCGCCAGCAGCTCCGGGACAGGGGTGGAGACCCAGTACTTC. Translated: CASSSGTGVETQYF.

The V and J genes are TRBV2 and TRBJ2-7, with TRBD2 matching over 11 bases. The V and J ends lost 6 bases and 3 bases, in that order; junction bases with no gene match: 7. CDR1 is SNHLY, CDR2 FYNNEI, per germline. This CDR3 region has 15 residues. In DNA, the CDR3 is TGTGCCAGCAGGCCCTGGGGGACTAGCGGCTACGAGCAGTACTTC. It yields the protein CASRPWGTSGYEQYF. The full variable domain, completed using reference TRBV2 and TRBJ2-7, is EPEVTQTPSHQVTQMGQEVILRCVPISNHLYFYWYRQILGQKVEFLVSFYNNEISEKSEIFDDQFSVERPDGSNFTLKIRSTKLEDSAMYFCASRPWGTSGYEQYFGPGTRLTVT.

This sequence joins TRBV28 and TRBJ1-1, with TRBD1 matching 7 bases. The CDR3 runs 14 residues. Per the germline V gene, CDR1 is MDHEN and CDR2 is SYDVKM. With V trimmed by 7 bases and J by 3 bases, 8 bases remained unmatched. CDR3 residues: CASNQGGSDTEAFF. CDR3 DNA sequence: TGTGCCAGCAATCAGGGGGGTTCAGACACTGAAGCTTTCTTT. The full variable domain, in which reference TRBV28 and TRBJ1-1 provide the parts outside the CDR3, is DVKVTQSSRYLVKRTGEKVFLECVQDMDHENMFWYRQDPGLGLRLIYFSYDVKMKEKGDIPEGYSVSREKKERFSLILESASTNQTSMYLCASNQGGSDTEAFFGQGTRLTVV.

The table lists this clone with a count of one. The chain carries TRBV7-2 and TRBJ1-5, with D uncertain. Trimming shortened V by 0 bases and J by 0 bases, and 3 bases separated the two germline ends. This CDR3 region has 14 residues. CDR1 and CDR2 (germline): SGHTA, FQGNSA. CDR3 loop: CASSLASSNQPQHF. CDR3 in DNA: TGTGCCAGCAGCTTAGCCAGTAGCAATCAGCCCCAGCATTTT.

The J gene is TRBJ1-2, the V gene TRBV7-6; maybe TRBD1 (6 bases). Trimming removed 3 bases from V and 1 base from J, with 12 bases in between. Per germline, CDR1 SGHVS and CDR2 FNYEAQ. The CDR3 has 15 residues. The CDR3 protein is CASSFDRIDNYGYTF. The CDR3 DNA sequence: TGTGCCAGCAGCTTCGACAGGATAGATAACTATGGCTACACCTTC.

The chain is built from TRBV7-2 and TRBJ2-2, with 7 bases that match TRBD1. Germline trimming cut 1 base from V and 8 bases from J; bases unmatched to any gene: 4. The germline V gene encodes CDR1 SGHTA and CDR2 FQGNSA. This CDR3 comprises 14 residues. The CDR3: CASSLGQGQGELFF. The CDR3 DNA is TGTGCCAGCAGCTTAGGACAGGGTCAGGGGGAGCTGTTTTTT. Combining the CDR3 with reference TRBV7-2 and TRBJ2-2 gives the whole variable domain GAGVSQSPSNKVTEKGKDVELRCDPISGHTALYWYRQSLGQGLEFLIYFQGNSAPDKSGLPSDRFSAERTGGSVSTLTIQRTQQEDSAVYLCASSLGQGQGELFFGEGSRLTVL.

V usage is TRBV7-2 and J usage is TRBJ1-2; TRBD1 matches at 7 bases. Looked up from germline, CDR1 is SGHTA and CDR2 is FQGNSA. CDR3 length equals 16 residues. J gave up 4 bases and V 5 bases, and 13 bases lay outside the gene matches. The DNA of the CDR3 is TGTGCCAGCAGCCCTAGCCTGATCGGGACAGTCTATGGCTACACCTTC. It translates to CASSPSLIGTVYGYTF.

This clone was detected once. The chain employs TRBV5-4 and TRBJ1-1, with 9 nucleotides matching TRBD1. V shed 0 bases and J 11 bases; nucleotides not matched to a gene: 8. This CDR3 region has 14 residues. Germline lookup yields CDR1 SGHNT and CDR2 YYREEE (reference sequence). The CDR3 sequence: CASSLALGDRDAFF. Written as DNA, the CDR3 is TGTGCCAGCAGCTTGGCCTTGGGGGACAGGGACGCTTTCTTT. The whole variable domain, filled in from reference TRBV5-4 and TRBJ1-1, reads ETGVTQSPTHLIKTRGQQVTLRCSSQSGHNTVSWYQQALGQGPQFIFQYYREEENGRGNFPPRFSGLQFPNYSSELNVNALELDDSALYLCASSLALGDRDAFFGQGTRLTVV.

Concerning this clone: Other DNA sequences in this specimen translate into the identical CDR3. J is TRBJ1-6 and V is TRBV13, with D maybe TRBD1 (5 bases). CDR1 PRHDT and CDR2 FYEKMQ come from the germline V gene (reference sequence). This CDR3 comprises 16 residues. Trimming stripped 2 bases from V and 0 bases from J, with 8 bases between. The CDR3 DNA reads as TGTGCCAGCAGCTTACAGGGAAGCTCCTATAATTCACCCCTCCACTTT. The encoded protein is CASSLQGSSYNSPLHF.

V is TRBV4-1 and J is TRBJ2-1; TRBD2 agrees at 10 bases. The J segment lost 4 bases and the V segment lost 0 bases, leaving 3 bases of the junction unmatched. The CDR3 is 16 residues long. Germline assignment: CDR1 MGHRA and CDR2 YSYEKL. In nucleotides, the CDR3 is TGCGCCAGCAGCCAAGATGAAGCGGGGGGGTACAATGAGCAGTTCTTC. Amino acid sequence: CASSQDEAGGYNEQFF.

The chain combines TRBV7-3 with TRBJ2-3, with 10 bases fitting TRBD2. With V trimmed by 3 bases and J by 4 bases, 4 bases remained unmatched. Germline CDR1 and CDR2: SGHTA and FQGTGA. This CDR3 has 15 amino acids. Here the CDR3 DNA reads TGTGCCAGCAGCTTGCAGCGGGGGGGGCCAGATACGCAGTATTTT. Encoded protein: CASSLQRGGPDTQYF.

The chain employs TRBV30 and TRBJ2-3, with 7 positions matching TRBD1. J lost 6 bases, V lost 8 bases, and 11 bases had no gene match. CDR1 and CDR2 (germline): GTSNPN, SVGIG (reference sequence). This CDR3 region has 13 residues. CDR3 sequence reads: CALPRQGRDTQYF. CDR3 in DNA: TGTGCCCTCCCTCGACAGGGACGCGATACGCAGTATTTT.

The chain couples TRBV19 to TRBJ2-5; D may be TRBD2 (6 bases). The CDR3 extends over 15 amino acids. V was trimmed by 2 bases and J by 3 bases, leaving 13 bases between them. In germline, CDR1 is LNHDA, CDR2 SQIVND (reference sequence). CDR3 in DNA: TGTGCCAGTAGTATAACCGGGACTGGGAAAGAGACCCAGTACTTC. Amino acid sequence: CASSITGTGKETQYF.

The gene calls are TRBV5-4 and TRBJ2-3; TRBD2 matches 9 bases. V shed 4 bases, J shed 5 bases, and the junction held 5 bases outside the gene matches. Germline CDR1 and CDR2: SGHNT and YYREEE (reference sequence). The CDR3 has 14 residues. CDR3 sequence (DNA): TGTGCCAGCAGCCATAGCGGGGGCCAAGATACGCAGTATTTT. Translation: CASSHSGGQDTQYF. The whole variable domain, remainder taken from reference TRBV5-4 and TRBJ2-3, is ETGVTQSPTHLIKTRGQQVTLRCSSQSGHNTVSWYQQALGQGPQFIFQYYREEENGRGNFPPRFSGLQFPNYSSELNVNALELDDSALYLCASSHSGGQDTQYFGPGTRLTVL.

The chain couples TRBV6-1 to TRBJ2-7; D possibly corresponds to TRBD1 (7 bases). The length of the CDR3 is 14 residues. Germline V lookup: CDR1 MNHNS, CDR2 SASEGT. Trimming stripped 7 bases from V and 4 bases from J, with 17 bases between. CDR3 residues: CASNLGQTRYEQYF. In DNA form, the CDR3 reads TGTGCCAGCAATTTGGGACAGACTAGATACGAGCAGTACTTC.

The chain is built from TRBV7-7 and TRBJ2-5; possibly TRBD2 for D (5 bases). The V gene's germline CDR1 is SSHAT and CDR2 FNYEAQ (reference sequence). The V gene lost 5 bases and the J gene lost 7 bases, with 11 bases spanning the gap. The CDR3 has 12 residues. This CDR3 is CASSSSGGTQYF. The DNA for the CDR3 is TGTGCCAGCAGCAGCTCCGGAGGGACCCAGTACTTC.

V usage is TRBV6-4 and J usage is TRBJ1-1, with D possibly TRBD1 on 5 matching bases. The length of the CDR3 is 13 residues. Germline V gene lookup returns CDR1 MRHNA and CDR2 SNTAGT. V was shortened by 4 bases and J by 1 base, with 7 bases between the two germline ends. The CDR3 DNA reads TGTGCCAGCAGTGGGGGCGAGAACACTGAAGCTTTCTTT. Its translation is CASSGGENTEAFF.

The chain has TRBV9 and TRBJ2-1, with D perhaps matching TRBD2 (6 bases). The CDR3 runs to 12 residues. V dropped 7 bases and J dropped 3 bases, with 8 bases sitting between them. Per germline, CDR1 SGDLS and CDR2 YYNGEE. The DNA of the CDR3 is TGTGCCAGCGGGGGACTCTACAATGAGCAGTTCTTC. Its translation: CASGGLYNEQFF.

In this sample, this clone turned up once. The chain couples TRBV10-3 to TRBJ2-1; 8 bases match TRBD2. CDR1 and CDR2 (germline): ENHRY, SYGVKD. The V segment lost 10 bases and the J segment 5 bases; nucleotides outside the gene matches: 10. The CDR3 length is 14 residues. The CDR3 reads CATRGGASHNEQFF. CDR3 DNA: TGTGCCACTCGGGGGGGCGCGTCCCACAATGAGCAGTTCTTC.

The chain is built from TRBV27 and TRBJ2-3; 8 bases are a match to TRBD2. CDR3 length: 14 residues. After removal of 2 bases from V and 11 bases from J, the junction contained 9 bases not matched to a gene. The germline V gene has CDR1 MNHEY and CDR2 SMNVEV (reference sequence). This chain's CDR3 is CASSLANQGLGQYF. The CDR3 DNA sequence: TGTGCCAGCAGTTTAGCGAATCAGGGACTAGGGCAGTATTTT.

The chain combines TRBV2 with TRBJ2-5; D remains unclear. Trimming removed 9 bases at V and 6 bases at J, with 2 bases between. The CDR3 length is 8 residues. Germline assignment: CDR1 SNHLY and CDR2 FYNNEI. CDR3 in amino acids: CASKTQYF. In DNA, the CDR3 is TGTGCCAGTAAGACCCAGTACTTC.

V usage is TRBV10-1 and J usage is TRBJ1-3, with D hard to call. V gave up 2 bases and J gave up 0 bases, with 5 bases separating them. This CDR3 is 14 amino acids long. The germline V gene encodes CDR1 WNHNN and CDR2 SYGVQD (reference sequence). CDR3 nucleotides: TGCGCCAGCAGTGAGGGGAGCTCTGGAAACACCATATATTTT. As protein: CASSEGSSGNTIYF.

The CDR3 loop reads CASSANRDPYEQYF. DNA of the CDR3: TGTGCCAGCAGCGCGAACAGGGACCCCTACGAGCAGTACTTC. The chain couples TRBV9 to TRBJ2-7; D may be TRBD1 (6 bases). Germline CDR1 is SGDLS and CDR2 is YYNGEE. This CDR3 is built from 14 residues. The germline V and J ends were trimmed by 3 bases and 2 bases, with 12 bases remaining between them.

The chain carries TRBV12-5 and TRBJ2-6, with TRBD1 matching 7 bases. The length of the CDR3 is 20 residues. The V gene end was trimmed by 0 bases and the J gene end by 1 base; junction bases not matched to a gene: 12. In germline, CDR1 is LGHNT, CDR2 FRNRAP. Here the CDR3 reads CASGLVYTGDPLSGANVLTF. The DNA of the CDR3 is TGTGCTAGTGGTTTGGTATACACAGGGGACCCCCTTTCTGGGGCCAACGTCCTGACTTTC.

The chain recombines TRBV5-1 with TRBJ1-4, with D perhaps TRBD1 (6 bases). Trimming took off 4 bases at V and 0 bases at J, with 13 bases between the two ends. CDR3 length equals 16 residues. Germline CDR1 is SGHRS and CDR2 is YFSETQ. This CDR3 reads CASSRRTASTNEKLFF. The CDR3 region has the DNA TGCGCCAGCAGCAGGAGGACAGCTTCAACTAATGAAAAACTGTTTTTT. Looking up the rest from reference TRBV5-1 and TRBJ1-4 gives the full variable domain: KAGVTQTPRYLIKTRGQQVTLSCSPISGHRSVSWYQQTPGQGLQFLFEYFSETQRNKGNFPGRFSGRQFSNSRSEMNVSTLELGDSALYLCASSRRTASTNEKLFFGSGTQLSVL.

V usage is TRBV30 and J usage is TRBJ2-5; no definite D call. CDR3 length: 12 residues. The V gene's germline CDR1 is GTSNPN and CDR2 SVGIG (reference sequence). Trimming took off 2 bases at V and 0 bases at J, with 4 bases between the two ends. CDR3 DNA: TGTGCCTGGAGTCACAACCAAGAGACCCAGTACTTC. Its protein is CAWSHNQETQYF.

The chain links TRBV9 to TRBJ1-2, with TRBD1 matching over 9 bases. Germline V gene lookup returns CDR1 SGDLS and CDR2 YYNGEE. V shed 1 base and J 4 bases; nucleotides not matched to a gene: 8. This CDR3 has 16 residues. CDR3 sequence (DNA): TGTGCCAGCAGCGTAACCGGACAGGGGCTTTCCTATGGCTACACCTTC. It yields the protein CASSVTGQGLSYGYTF.